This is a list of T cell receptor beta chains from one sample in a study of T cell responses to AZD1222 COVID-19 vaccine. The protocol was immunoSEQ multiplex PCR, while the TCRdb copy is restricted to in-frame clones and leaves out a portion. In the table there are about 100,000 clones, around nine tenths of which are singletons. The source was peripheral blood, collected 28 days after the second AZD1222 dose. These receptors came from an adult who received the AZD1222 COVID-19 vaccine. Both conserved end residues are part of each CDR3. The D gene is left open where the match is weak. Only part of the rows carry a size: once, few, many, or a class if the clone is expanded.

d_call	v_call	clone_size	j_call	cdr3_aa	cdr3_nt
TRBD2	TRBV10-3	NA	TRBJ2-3	CAIRREGSTDTQYF	TGTGCCATCAGGCGGGAGGGCTCAACAGATACGCAGTATTTT
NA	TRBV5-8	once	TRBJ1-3	CATPAPHSGNTIYF	TGTGCCACCCCAGCCCCGCACTCTGGAAACACCATATATTTT
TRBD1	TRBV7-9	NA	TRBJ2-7	CASSPRTGGVEQYF	TGTGCCAGCAGCCCAAGGACAGGGGGTGTCGAGCAGTACTTC
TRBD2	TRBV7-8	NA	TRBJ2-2	CASSLGYVTGGIGELFF	TGTGCCAGCAGCTTAGGATACGTGACGGGGGGAATCGGGGAGCTGTTTTTT
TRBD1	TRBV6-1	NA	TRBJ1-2	CASTHGTGGGYGYTF	TGTGCCAGCACCCACGGGACAGGGGGCGGGTATGGCTACACCTTC
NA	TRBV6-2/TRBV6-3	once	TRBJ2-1	CASSYNGVPEQFF	TGTGCCAGCAGTTACAATGGGGTCCCTGAGCAGTTCTTC
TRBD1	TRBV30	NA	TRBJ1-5	CAWRGQDQPQHF	TGTGCCTGGAGGGGACAGGATCAGCCCCAGCATTTT
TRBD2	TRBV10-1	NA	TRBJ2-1	CASSDLGLAGAQYNEQFF	TGCGCCAGCAGTGACCTCGGACTAGCGGGAGCCCAGTACAATGAGCAGTTCTTC
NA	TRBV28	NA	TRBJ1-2	CASSFPNYGYTF	TGTGCCAGCAGTTTCCCTAACTATGGCTACACCTTC
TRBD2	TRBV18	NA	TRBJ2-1	CASSPGRGYNEQFF	TGTGCCAGCTCACCGGGGAGGGGATACAATGAGCAGTTCTTC
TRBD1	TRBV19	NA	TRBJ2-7	CASSIGQGPLYEQYF	TGTGCCAGTAGTATCGGACAGGGACCGCTTTACGAGCAGTACTTC
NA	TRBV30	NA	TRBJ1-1	CAWSVRGGSSEAFF	TGTGCCTGGAGTGTACGGGGGGGTTCTTCTGAAGCTTTCTTT
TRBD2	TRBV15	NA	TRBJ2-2	CATSSRLAGTGELFF	TGTGCCACCAGCAGTCGACTAGCGGGTACCGGGGAGCTGTTTTTT
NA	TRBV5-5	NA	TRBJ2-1	CASSAGQRSYNEQFF	TGTGCCAGCAGCGCCGGACAGCGCTCCTACAATGAGCAGTTCTTC
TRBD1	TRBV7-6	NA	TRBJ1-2	CASIPPRDRAISNYGYTF	TGTGCCAGCATCCCCCCCCGGGACAGGGCAATAAGTAACTATGGCTACACCTTC
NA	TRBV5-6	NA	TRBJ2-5	CASSPGDEAQYF	TGTGCCAGCAGTCCCGGGGATGAGGCCCAGTACTTC
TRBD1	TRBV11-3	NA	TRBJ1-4	CASSPGQPHEKLFF	TGTGCCAGCAGTCCGGGACAGCCTCATGAAAAACTGTTTTTT
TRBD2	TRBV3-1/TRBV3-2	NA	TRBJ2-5	CASSQDKLAGGRETQYF	TGTGCCAGCAGCCAAGATAAACTAGCGGGAGGTAGAGAGACCCAGTACTTC
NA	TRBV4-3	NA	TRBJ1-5	CASSPGTNSNQPQHF	TGCGCCAGCAGCCCTGGGACGAATAGCAATCAGCCCCAGCATTTT
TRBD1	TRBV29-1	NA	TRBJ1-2	CSVEEEGADYGYTF	TGCAGCGTTGAAGAAGAGGGGGCAGACTATGGCTACACCTTC
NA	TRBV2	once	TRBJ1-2	CASSRGPSLPYTF	TGTGCCAGCAGTCGTGGGCCGTCCTTGCCTTACACCTTC
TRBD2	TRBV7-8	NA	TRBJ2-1	CASSYLAGSSYNEQFF	TGTGCCAGCAGCTACTTAGCGGGGAGCTCCTACAATGAGCAGTTCTTC
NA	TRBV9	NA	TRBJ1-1	CASSVGGRTEAFF	TGTGCCAGCAGCGTAGGTGGGCGCACTGAAGCTTTCTTT
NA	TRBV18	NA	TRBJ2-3	CASSPLGPDTQYF	TGTGCCAGCTCACCCCTGGGCCCAGATACGCAGTATTTT
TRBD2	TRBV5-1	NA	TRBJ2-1	CASSLGLAGESSYNEQFF	TGCGCCAGCAGCTTGGGACTAGCGGGGGAAAGCTCCTACAATGAGCAGTTCTTC
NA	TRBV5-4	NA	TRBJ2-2	CASSLGRGLNTGELFF	TGTGCCAGCAGCTTAGGGAGGGGGTTGAACACCGGGGAGCTGTTTTTT
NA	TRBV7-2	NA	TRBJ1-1	CASSLRVGDTEAFF	TGTGCCAGCAGCCTACGAGTTGGGGACACTGAAGCTTTCTTT
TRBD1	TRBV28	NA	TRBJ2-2	CASNVGGAGTGELFF	TGTGCCAGCAACGTAGGGGGCGCGGGCACCGGGGAGCTGTTTTTT
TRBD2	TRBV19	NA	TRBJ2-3	CASFGGRTSGPDTQYF	TGTGCCAGTTTTGGGGGGAGGACTAGCGGCCCAGATACGCAGTATTTT
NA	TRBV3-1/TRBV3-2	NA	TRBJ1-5	CASSQGTSNQPQHF	TGTGCCAGCAGCCAAGGGACCTCTAATCAGCCCCAGCATTTT
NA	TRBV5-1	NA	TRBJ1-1	CASSLGTGLRFEAFF	TGCGCCAGCAGCTTAGGGACGGGCCTTCGTTTTGAAGCTTTCTTT
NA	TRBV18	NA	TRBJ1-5	CASSLALGPQHF	TGTGCCAGCTCCCTCGCTCTTGGGCCCCAGCATTTT
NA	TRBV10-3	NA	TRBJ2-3	CAISGSPSTGADTQYF	TGTGCCATCAGTGGGTCCCCTTCGACCGGGGCAGATACGCAGTATTTT
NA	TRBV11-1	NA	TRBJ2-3	CASSSGPSTDTQYF	TGTGCCAGCAGCTCGGGACCGAGCACAGATACGCAGTATTTT
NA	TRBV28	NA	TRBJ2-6	CASSLDLTGANVLTF	TGTGCCAGCAGTTTAGATCTGACTGGGGCCAACGTCCTGACTTTC
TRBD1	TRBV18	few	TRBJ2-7	CASSPQGVSYEQYF	TGTGCCAGCTCACCCCAGGGGGTCTCCTACGAGCAGTACTTC
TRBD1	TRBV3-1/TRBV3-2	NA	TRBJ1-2	CASSQQGDYGYTF	TGTGCCAGCAGCCAACAGGGGGACTATGGCTACACCTTC
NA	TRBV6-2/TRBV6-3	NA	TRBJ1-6	CASSYREFWSTYNSPLHF	TGTGCCAGCAGTTACAGGGAATTTTGGAGCACCTATAATTCACCCCTCCACTTT
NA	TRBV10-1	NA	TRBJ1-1	CASSGAKNTEAFF	TGCGCCAGCTCGGGGGCCAAGAACACTGAAGCTTTCTTT
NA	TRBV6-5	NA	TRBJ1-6	CASSYQEDSPLHF	TGTGCCAGCAGTTATCAGGAGGATTCACCCCTCCACTTT
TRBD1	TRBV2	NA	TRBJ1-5	CASRFDRAIDQPQHF	TGTGCCAGCAGGTTTGACAGGGCCATCGATCAGCCCCAGCATTTT
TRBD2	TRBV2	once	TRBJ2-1	CASKAGPYNEQFF	TGTGCCAGCAAAGCGGGACCCTACAATGAGCAGTTCTTC
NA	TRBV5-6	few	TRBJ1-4	CASSFAGSPIEKLFF	TGTGCCAGCAGCTTTGCAGGTTCGCCTATTGAAAAACTGTTTTTT
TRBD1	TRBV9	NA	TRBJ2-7	CASSAFGTGGYEQYF	TGTGCCAGCAGCGCCTTCGGGACAGGGGGCTACGAGCAGTACTTC
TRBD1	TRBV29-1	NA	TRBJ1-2	CSVPGTGGTDTF	TGCAGCGTTCCTGGGACAGGGGGGACAGATACCTTC
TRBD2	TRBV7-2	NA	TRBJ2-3	CASSLGVAGRRTDTQYF	TGTGCCAGCAGCTTAGGGGTAGCGGGACGGAGGACAGATACGCAGTATTTT
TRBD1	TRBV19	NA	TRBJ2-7	CASAGTGYEQYF	TGTGCCAGCGCCGGGACAGGCTACGAGCAGTACTTC
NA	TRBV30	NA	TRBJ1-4	CAWSSDLATNEKLFF	TGTGCCTGGAGTTCTGACCTTGCAACTAATGAAAAACTGTTTTTT
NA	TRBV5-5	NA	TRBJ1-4	CASSPGGTNEKLFF	TGTGCCAGCAGCCCGGGAGGCACTAATGAAAAACTGTTTTTT
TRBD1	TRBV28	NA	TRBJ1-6	CASMGRGRSPLHF	TGTGCCAGCATGGGCAGGGGGCGATCACCCCTCCACTTT
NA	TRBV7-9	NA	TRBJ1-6	CASSLAQLTSSYNSPLHF	TGTGCCAGCAGCTTAGCGCAACTTACGAGCTCCTATAATTCACCCCTCCACTTT
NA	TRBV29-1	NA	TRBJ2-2	CSGQGDPAGELFF	TGCAGCGGACAAGGTGATCCCGCCGGGGAGCTGTTTTTT
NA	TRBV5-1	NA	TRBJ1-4	CASSGPDTQPEKLFF	TGCGCCAGCAGCGGCCCGGACACACAACCAGAAAAACTGTTTTTT
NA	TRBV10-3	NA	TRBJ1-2	CAISGLDFYGYTF	TGTGCCATCAGTGGGCTGGACTTCTATGGCTACACCTTC
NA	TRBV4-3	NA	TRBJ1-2	CASSQSPGLGYTF	TGCGCCAGCAGCCAATCTCCAGGACTTGGCTACACCTTC
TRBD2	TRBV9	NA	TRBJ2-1	CASSDPNLAGGHNEQFF	TGTGCCAGCAGCGACCCAAACTTAGCGGGGGGGCATAATGAGCAGTTCTTC
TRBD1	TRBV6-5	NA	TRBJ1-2	CASRDGTDGYTF	TGTGCCAGCAGAGATGGGACAGATGGCTACACCTTC